This entry is about one T cell receptor beta chain. Patients with Susac syndrome met diagnostic criteria defined recently for definite or probable disease. This sample was included in a study of CD8 T cells in Susac syndrome. When the RNA was reverse transcribed, random hexamers were used with an input of roughly 0.5 to 1 ug. The TCR beta CDR3 was amplified by immunoSEQ multiplex PCR across 54 Vbeta, 13 Jbeta. TCRdb re-derived calls from the immunoSEQ multiplex PCR reads in MiXCR, one entry per CDR3 protein. The sample lists some 180,000 distinct CDR3 sequences, about 91% occurring once. The CDR3 totals 12 residues. V was pared by 3 bases and J by 7 bases, with 7 bases between. Germline V gives CDR1 SGHTA, CDR2 FQGTGA.

The TCR originated in a human donor with Susac syndrome. The chain is built from TRBV7-3 and TRBJ2-1; no clear D gene. Sequencing used CD4+ T cells from PBMCs. The CDR3 region is CASSFGWNEQFF. In nucleotides, the CDR3 is TGTGCCAGCAGCTTCGGATGGAATGAGCAGTTCTTC.